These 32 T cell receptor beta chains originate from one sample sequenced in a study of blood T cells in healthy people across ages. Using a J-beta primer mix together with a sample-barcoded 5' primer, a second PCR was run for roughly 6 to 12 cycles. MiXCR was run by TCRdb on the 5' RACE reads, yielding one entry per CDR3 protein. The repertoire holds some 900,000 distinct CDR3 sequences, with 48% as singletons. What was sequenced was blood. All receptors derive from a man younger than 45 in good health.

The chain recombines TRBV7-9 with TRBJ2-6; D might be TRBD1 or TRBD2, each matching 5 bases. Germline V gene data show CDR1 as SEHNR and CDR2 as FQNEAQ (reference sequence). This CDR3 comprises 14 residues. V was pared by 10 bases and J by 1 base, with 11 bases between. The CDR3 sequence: CATRDLSGANVLTF. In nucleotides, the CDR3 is TGTGCCACCCGGGACCTGTCTGGGGCCAACGTCCTGACTTTC.

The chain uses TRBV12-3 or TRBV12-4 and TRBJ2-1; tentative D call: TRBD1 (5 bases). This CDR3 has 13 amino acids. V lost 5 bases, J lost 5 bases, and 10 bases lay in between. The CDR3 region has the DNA TGTGCCAGCAGTCAGCAGGGTGACAATGAGCAGTTCTTC. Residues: CASSQQGDNEQFF.

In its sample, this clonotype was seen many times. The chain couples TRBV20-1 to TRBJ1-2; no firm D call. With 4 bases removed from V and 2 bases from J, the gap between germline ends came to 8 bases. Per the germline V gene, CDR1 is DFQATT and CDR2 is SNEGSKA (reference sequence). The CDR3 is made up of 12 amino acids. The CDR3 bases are TGCAGTGCTACAGACGGAAACTATGGCTACACCTTC. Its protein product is CSATDGNYGYTF.

The CDR3 coding sequence is TGTGCCAGCAGTCCGGAGGCCGGCTATGGCTACACCTTC. It codes for CASSPEAGYGYTF. The rearrangement joins TRBV11-1 to TRBJ1-2; D gene unclear. Per the germline V gene, CDR1 is SGHAT and CDR2 is FQDESV (reference sequence). The CDR3 runs 13 residues. V lost 6 bases and J lost 4, with 12 bases in between.

This CDR3 reads CASSWTSSTDTQYF. DNA for the CDR3: TGTGCCAGCAGTTGGACGTCTAGCACAGATACGCAGTATTTT. V is TRBV12-3 or TRBV12-4 and J is TRBJ2-3; no clear D. The CDR3 is 14 residues long. Trimming removed 4 bases at V and 0 bases at J, with 8 bases between.

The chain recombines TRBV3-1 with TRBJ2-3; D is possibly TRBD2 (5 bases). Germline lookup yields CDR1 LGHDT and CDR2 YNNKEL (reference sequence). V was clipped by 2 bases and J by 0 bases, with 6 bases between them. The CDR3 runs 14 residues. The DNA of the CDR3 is TGTGCCAGCAGCCAACCGGGGAGCACAGATACGCAGTATTTT. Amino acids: CASSQPGSTDTQYF.

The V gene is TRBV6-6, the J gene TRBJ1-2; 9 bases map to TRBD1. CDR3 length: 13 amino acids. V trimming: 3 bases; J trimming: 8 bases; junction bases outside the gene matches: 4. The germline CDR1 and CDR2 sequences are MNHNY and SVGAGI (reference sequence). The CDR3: CASSYRQGEGYTF. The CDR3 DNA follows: TGTGCCAGCAGTTATCGACAGGGGGAAGGCTACACCTTC.

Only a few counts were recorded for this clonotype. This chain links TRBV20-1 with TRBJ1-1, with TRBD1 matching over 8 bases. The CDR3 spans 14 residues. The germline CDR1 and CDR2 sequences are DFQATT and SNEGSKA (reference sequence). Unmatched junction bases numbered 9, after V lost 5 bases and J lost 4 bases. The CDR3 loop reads CSAGGQGRGTEAFF. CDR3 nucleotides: TGCAGTGCTGGAGGACAGGGAAGGGGCACTGAAGCTTTCTTT.

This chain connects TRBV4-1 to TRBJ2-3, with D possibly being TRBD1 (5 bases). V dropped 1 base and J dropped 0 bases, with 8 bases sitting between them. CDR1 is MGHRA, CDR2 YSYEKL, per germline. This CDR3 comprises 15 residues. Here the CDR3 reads CASSQGWGSTDTQYF. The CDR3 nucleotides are TGCGCCAGCAGCCAAGGGTGGGGCAGCACAGATACGCAGTATTTT.

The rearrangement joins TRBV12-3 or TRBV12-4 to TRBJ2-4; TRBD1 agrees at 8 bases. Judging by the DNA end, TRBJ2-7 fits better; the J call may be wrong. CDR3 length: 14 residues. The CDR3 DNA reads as TGTGCCAGCAGTTTTAGGACAGGGTCCCGCGAGCAGTACTTC. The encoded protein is CASSFRTGSREQYF.

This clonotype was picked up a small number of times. CDR3 sequence reads: CASSLARTGSEQFF. For the CDR3, the DNA is TGTGCCAGCAGCTTAGCGAGGACAGGGAGTGAGCAGTTCTTC. The V gene is TRBV7-2, the J gene TRBJ2-1; 8 positions match TRBD1. Losses at the gene ends were 0 bases for V and 9 bases for J; bases not matched to a gene: 4. CDR3 length equals 14 residues. Germline CDR1 and CDR2: SGHTA and FQGNSA. Full variable domain (missing parts from reference TRBV7-2 and TRBJ2-1): GAGVSQSPSNKVTEKGKDVELRCDPISGHTALYWYRQSLGQGLEFLIYFQGNSAPDKSGLPSDRFSAERTGGSVSTLTIQRTQQEDSAVYLCASSLARTGSEQFFGPGTRLTVL.

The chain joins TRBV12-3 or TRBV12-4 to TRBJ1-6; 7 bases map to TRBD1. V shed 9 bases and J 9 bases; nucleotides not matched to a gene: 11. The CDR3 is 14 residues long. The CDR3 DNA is TGTGCCAGTAGCCCCGGGACAGTGACTTCACCCCTCCACTTT. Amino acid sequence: CASSPGTVTSPLHF.

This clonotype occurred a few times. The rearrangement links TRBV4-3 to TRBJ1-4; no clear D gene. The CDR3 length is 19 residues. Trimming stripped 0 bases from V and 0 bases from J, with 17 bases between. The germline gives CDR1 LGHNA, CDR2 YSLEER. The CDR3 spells CASSQDGSREIPTNEKLFF. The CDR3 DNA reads TGCGCCAGCAGCCAAGATGGTAGCCGGGAGATTCCAACTAATGAAAAACTGTTTTTT.

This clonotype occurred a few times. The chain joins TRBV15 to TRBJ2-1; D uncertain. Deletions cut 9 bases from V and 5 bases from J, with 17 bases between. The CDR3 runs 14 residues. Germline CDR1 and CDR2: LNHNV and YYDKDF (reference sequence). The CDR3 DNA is TGTGCCACGGAAAACTACGAGGCGCACAATGAGCAGTTCTTC. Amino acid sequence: CATENYEAHNEQFF. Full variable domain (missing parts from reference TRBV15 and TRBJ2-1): DAMVIQNPRYQVTQFGKPVTLSCSQTLNHNVMYWYQQKSSQAPKLLFHYYDKDFNNEADTPDNFQSRRPNTSFCFLDIRSPGLGDTAMYLCATENYEAHNEQFFGPGTRLTVL.

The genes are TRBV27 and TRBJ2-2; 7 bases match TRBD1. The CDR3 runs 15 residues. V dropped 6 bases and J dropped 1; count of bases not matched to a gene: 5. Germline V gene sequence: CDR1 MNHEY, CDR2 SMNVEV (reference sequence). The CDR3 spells CASREDRKNTGELFF. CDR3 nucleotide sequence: TGTGCCAGCAGAGAGGACAGGAAGAACACCGGGGAGCTGTTTTTT.

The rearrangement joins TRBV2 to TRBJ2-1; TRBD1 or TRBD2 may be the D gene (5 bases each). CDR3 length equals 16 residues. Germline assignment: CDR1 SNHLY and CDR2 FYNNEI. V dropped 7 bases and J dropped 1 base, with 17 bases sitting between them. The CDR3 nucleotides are TGTGCCAGCACTGATCGACCGGGGCCTTCCTACAATGAGCAGTTCTTC. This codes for CASTDRPGPSYNEQFF.

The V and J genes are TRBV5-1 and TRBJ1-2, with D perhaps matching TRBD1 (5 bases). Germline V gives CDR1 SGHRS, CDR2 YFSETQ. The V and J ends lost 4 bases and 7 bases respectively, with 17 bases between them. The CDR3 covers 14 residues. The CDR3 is CASSPVPGDGGYTF. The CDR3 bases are TGCGCCAGCAGCCCGGTACCGGGGGATGGTGGCTACACCTTC.

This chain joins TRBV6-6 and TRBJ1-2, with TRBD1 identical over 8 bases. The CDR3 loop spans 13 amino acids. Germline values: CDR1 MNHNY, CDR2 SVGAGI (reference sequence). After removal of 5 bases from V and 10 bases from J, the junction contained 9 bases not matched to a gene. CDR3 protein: CASSPGQDPNYTF. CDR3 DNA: TGTGCCAGCAGTCCGGGACAGGATCCTAACTACACCTTC.

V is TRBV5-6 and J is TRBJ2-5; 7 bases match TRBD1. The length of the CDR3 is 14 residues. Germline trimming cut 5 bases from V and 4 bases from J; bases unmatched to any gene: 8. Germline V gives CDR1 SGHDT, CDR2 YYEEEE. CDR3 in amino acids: CASRRRAGGETQYF. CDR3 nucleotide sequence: TGTGCCAGCAGACGTAGGGCAGGGGGAGAGACCCAGTACTTC. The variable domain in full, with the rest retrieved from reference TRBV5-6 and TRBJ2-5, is DAGVTQSPTHLIKTRGQQVTLRCSPKSGHDTVSWYQQALGQGPQFIFQYYEEEERQRGNFPDRFSGHQFPNYSSELNVNALLLGDSALYLCASRRRAGGETQYFGPGTRLLVL.

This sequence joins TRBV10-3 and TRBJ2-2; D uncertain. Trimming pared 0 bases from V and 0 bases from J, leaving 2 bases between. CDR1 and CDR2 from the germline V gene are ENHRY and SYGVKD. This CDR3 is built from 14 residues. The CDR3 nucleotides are TGTGCCATCAGTGAGTCTCCGAACACCGGGGAGCTGTTTTTT. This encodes CAISESPNTGELFF.

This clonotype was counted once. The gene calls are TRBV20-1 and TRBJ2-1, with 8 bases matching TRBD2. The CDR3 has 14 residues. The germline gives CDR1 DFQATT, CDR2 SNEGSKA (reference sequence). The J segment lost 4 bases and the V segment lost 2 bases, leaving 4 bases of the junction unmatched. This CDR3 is CSARPTSGYNEQFF. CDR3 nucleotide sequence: TGCAGTGCTAGACCCACTAGCGGTTACAATGAGCAGTTCTTC.

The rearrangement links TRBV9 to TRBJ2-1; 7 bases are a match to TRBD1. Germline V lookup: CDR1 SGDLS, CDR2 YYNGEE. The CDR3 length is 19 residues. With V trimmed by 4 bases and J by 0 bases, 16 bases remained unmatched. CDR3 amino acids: CASSPPRQGMSSSYNEQFF. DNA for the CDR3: TGTGCCAGCAGCCCCCCAAGACAGGGAATGTCGAGCTCCTACAATGAGCAGTTCTTC.

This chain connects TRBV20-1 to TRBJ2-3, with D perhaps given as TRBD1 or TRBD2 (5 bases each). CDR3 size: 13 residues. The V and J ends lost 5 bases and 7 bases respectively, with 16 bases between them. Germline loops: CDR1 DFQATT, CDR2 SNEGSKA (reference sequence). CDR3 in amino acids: CSAAGTIDHTQYF. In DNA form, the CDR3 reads TGCAGTGCTGCCGGGACCATCGATCATACGCAGTATTTT.

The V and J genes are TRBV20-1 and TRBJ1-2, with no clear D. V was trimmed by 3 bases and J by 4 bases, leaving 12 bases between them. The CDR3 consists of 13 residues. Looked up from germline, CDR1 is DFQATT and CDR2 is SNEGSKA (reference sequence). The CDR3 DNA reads TGCAGTGCTAGGGGCGCGCTCCCCTATGGCTACACCTTC. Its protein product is CSARGALPYGYTF.

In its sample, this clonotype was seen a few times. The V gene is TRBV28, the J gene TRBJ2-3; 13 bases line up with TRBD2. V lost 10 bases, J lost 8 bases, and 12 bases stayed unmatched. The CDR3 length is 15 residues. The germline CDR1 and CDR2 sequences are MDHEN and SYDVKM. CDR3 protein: CAIAQLAGGPGTQYF. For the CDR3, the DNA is TGTGCCATCGCCCAACTAGCGGGGGGGCCGGGTACGCAGTATTTT.

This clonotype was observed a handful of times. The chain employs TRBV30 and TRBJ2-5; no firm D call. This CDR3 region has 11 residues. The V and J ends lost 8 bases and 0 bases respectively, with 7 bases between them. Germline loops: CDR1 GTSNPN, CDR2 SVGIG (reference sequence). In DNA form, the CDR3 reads TGTGCCCAAGCTAACCAAGAGACCCAGTACTTC. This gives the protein CAQANQETQYF.

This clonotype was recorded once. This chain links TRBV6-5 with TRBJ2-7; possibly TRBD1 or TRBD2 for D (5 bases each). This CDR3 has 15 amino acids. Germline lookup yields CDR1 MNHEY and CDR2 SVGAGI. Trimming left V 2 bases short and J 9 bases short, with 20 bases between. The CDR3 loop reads CASSYSWDLGGGQYF. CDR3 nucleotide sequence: TGTGCCAGCAGTTACAGTTGGGACCTGGGTGGAGGGCAGTACTTC.

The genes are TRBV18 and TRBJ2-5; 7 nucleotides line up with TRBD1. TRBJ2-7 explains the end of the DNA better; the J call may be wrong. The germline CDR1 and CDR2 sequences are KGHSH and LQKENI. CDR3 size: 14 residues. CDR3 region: CASSPYDRDYEQYF. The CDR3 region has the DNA TGTGCCAGCTCCCCTTATGACAGGGATTACGAGCAGTACTTC.

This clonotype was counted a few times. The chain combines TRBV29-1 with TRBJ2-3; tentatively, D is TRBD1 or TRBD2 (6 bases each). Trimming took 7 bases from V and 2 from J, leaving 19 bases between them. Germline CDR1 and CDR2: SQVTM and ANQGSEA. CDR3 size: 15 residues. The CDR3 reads CSGHRGGQFTDTQYF. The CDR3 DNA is TGCAGCGGCCATAGAGGGGGGCAGTTCACAGATACGCAGTATTTT.

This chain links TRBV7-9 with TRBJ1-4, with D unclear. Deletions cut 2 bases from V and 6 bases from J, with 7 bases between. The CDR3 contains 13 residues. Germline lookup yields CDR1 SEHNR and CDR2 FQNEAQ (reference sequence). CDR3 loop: CASSLSVDEKLFF. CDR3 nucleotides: TGTGCCAGCAGCTTATCAGTGGATGAAAAACTGTTTTTT.

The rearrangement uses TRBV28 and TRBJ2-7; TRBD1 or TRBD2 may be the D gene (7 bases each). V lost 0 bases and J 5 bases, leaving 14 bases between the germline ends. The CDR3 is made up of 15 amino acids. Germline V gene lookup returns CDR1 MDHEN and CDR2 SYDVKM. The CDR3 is CASSLWGGGIDEQYF. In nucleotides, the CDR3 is TGTGCCAGCAGTTTATGGGGAGGGGGCATCGACGAGCAGTACTTC.

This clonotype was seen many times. In DNA, the CDR3 is TGCGCCAGCAGCCAAGTGATCGGGCTGGGCGACCTGGAGCAGTACTTC. Amino acids: CASSQVIGLGDLEQYF. V and J are TRBV4-3 and TRBJ2-7; D is uncertain. The CDR3 has 16 amino acids. Germline V CDR1 and CDR2: LGHNA, YSLEER. Trimming took 1 base from V and 7 from J, leaving 20 bases between them.